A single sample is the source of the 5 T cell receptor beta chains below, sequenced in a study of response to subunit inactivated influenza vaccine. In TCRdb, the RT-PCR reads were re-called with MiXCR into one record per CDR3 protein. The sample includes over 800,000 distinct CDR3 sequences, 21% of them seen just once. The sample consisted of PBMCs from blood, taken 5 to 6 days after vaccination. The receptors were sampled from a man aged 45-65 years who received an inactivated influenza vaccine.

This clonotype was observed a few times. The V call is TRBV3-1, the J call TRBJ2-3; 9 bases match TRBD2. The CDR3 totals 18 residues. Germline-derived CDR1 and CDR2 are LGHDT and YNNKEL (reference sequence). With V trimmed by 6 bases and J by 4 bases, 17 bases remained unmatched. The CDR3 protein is CASSPVPGTSSDPDTQYF. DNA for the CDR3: TGTGCCAGCAGTCCGGTACCCGGGACTAGCTCGGATCCAGATACGCAGTATTTT.

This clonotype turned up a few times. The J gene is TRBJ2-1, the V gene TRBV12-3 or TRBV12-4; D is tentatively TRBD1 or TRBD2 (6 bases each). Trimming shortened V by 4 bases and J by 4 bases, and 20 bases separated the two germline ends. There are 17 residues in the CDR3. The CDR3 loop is CASSSREAGDFYNEQFF. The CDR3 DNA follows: TGTGCCAGCAGTTCGAGGGAGGCAGGGGACTTTTACAATGAGCAGTTCTTC.

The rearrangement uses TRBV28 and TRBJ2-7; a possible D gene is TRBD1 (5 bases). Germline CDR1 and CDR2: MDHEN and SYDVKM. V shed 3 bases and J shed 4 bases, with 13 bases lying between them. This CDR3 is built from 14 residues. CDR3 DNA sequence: TGTGCCAGCAGTTTCGGCAGGGTGGCTTACGAGCAGTACTTC. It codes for CASSFGRVAYEQYF.

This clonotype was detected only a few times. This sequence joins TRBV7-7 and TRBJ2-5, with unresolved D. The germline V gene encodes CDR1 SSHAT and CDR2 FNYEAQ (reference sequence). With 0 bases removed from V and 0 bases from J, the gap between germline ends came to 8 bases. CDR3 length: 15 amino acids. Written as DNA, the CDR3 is TGTGCCAGCAGCTTAGCATGGGGAAACCAAGAGACCCAGTACTTC. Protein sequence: CASSLAWGNQETQYF.

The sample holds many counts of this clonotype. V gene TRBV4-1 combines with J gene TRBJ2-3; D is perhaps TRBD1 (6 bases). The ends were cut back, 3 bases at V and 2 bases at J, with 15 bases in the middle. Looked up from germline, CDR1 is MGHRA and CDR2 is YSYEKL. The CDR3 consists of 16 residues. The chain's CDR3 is CASSHEQGVLTDTQYF. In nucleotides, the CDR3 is TGCGCCAGCAGCCATGAACAGGGAGTCCTCACAGATACGCAGTATTTT.